Many counts were recorded for the clone carrying this T cell receptor beta chain. What it binds is unknown. Newly diagnosed patients aged 18 to 65 had hyperthyroidism of under 2 months' duration. The source of the PBMCs was over 8.5 ml of fresh peripheral blood. This sample was included in a study of T cells in Graves' hyperthyroidism and ophthalmopathy. Regarding the study as a whole: A model using 13 V-J features told ophthalmopathy apart from stable hyperthyroidism.

Trimming shortened V by 0 bases and J by 10 bases, and 6 bases separated the two germline ends. The CDR3 has 12 residues. CDR1 KGHDR and CDR2 SFDVKD come from the germline V gene. Template material for amplifying TCR beta CDR3 regions consisted of RNA transcripts. The TCR CDR3 first-round RT-PCR relied on the HTBI primer set. Using its own MiXCR run on the multiplex PCR reads, TCRdb lists one record per CDR3 protein. The sample has 350,000 to 400,000 distinct CDR3 sequences, 11% to 15% seen once. The chain combines TRBV24-1 with TRBJ2-1; D uncertain. Source material: blood. This TCR was recovered from a woman aged 60 to 75 with Graves' hyperthyroidism. In nucleotides, the CDR3 is TGTGCCACCAGTGATTTGTGGAACGAGCAGTTCTTC. This translates into CATSDLWNEQFF.